This TCR beta chain was sequenced during a study of T-cell reconstitution after alpha-beta-depleted transplantation in children. Germline CDR1 reads MDHEN; CDR2 reads SYDVKM. This CDR3 is built from 13 residues. V was pared by 6 bases and J by 6 bases, with 7 bases of the junction left unmatched. This clonotype was detected ten times or more. Its antigen is unknown. Unique molecular identifiers were used in preparing the TCRbeta library. TCRdb re-called the PCR reads through MiXCR, storing one row per CDR3 protein. The sample carries 500,000 to 650,000 distinct CDR3 sequences, approximately 13% recorded once. Study-wide points: T-cell numbers and diversity, one year after transplant, stemmed largely from T cells that were newly produced.

This receptor was taken from a male patient younger than 18 who had a stem cell transplant for acute myeloid leukemia, so the T cells may come from the graft donor. The chain employs TRBV28 and TRBJ2-7; TRBD1 aligns across 8 bases. The material was PBMCs, mostly from graft donor cells, obtained 360 days after TCRalphabeta/CD19-depleted stem cell transplant. The CDR3 sequence: CASRATGEAEQYF. The CDR3 region has the DNA TGTGCCAGCAGAGCGACAGGGGAGGCCGAGCAGTACTTC.